The T cell receptor beta chain under discussion was sequenced for a study of OX40 agonist ivuxolimab in advanced cancers. On this clone: Antigen specificity is unknown.

General observations from the study: Low normalized T-cell clonal expansion also characterized some of the nonresponders.

This table comes from immunoSEQ multiplex PCR, and its TCRdb copy is limited to in-frame clones, with some not included. The data contain 80,000 or so clones, 70% to 90% of them singletons. Sample: CD4+ or CD8+ T cells sorted from blood, taken in a trial of the OX40 agonist ivuxolimab. The origin of this receptor is an adult with an advanced solid tumor such as melanoma, head and neck, liver or kidney cancer.

CDR3 protein: CASSFAGSTQETQYF. DNA for the CDR3: TGCGCCAGCAGCTTTGCGGGGTCTACGCAAGAGACCCAGTACTTC. The chain joins TRBV5-1 to TRBJ2-5; TRBD2 might be the D (6 bases). V gave up 2 bases and J gave up 2 bases, with 13 bases separating them. CDR1 and CDR2 (germline): SGHRS, YFSETQ. This CDR3 region has 15 residues.